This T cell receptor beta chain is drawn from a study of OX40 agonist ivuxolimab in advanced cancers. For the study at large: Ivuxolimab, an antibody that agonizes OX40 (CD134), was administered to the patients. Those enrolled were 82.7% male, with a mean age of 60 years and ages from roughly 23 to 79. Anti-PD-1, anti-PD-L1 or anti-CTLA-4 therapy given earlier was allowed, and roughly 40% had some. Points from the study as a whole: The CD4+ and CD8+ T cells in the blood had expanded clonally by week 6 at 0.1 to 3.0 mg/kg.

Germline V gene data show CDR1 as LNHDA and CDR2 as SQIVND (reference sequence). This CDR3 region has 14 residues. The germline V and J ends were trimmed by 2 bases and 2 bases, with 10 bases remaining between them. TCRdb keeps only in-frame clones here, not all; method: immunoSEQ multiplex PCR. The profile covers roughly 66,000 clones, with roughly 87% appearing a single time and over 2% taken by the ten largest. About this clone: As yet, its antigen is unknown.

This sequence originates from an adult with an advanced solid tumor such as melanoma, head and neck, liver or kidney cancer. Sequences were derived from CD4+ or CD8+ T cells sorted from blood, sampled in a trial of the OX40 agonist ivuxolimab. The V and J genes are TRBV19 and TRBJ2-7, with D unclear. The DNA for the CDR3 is TGTGCCAGTAGTATAAGAGACCCACCCTACGAGCAGTACTTC. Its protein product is CASSIRDPPYEQYF.